These 22 T cell receptor beta chains originate from one sample sequenced in a study of blood T cells in healthy people across ages. Alongside a J-beta primer mix, a sample-barcoded 5' primer served in a second PCR lasting roughly 6 to 11 cycles. TCRdb used MiXCR to reprocess the 5' RACE reads, holding one entry per CDR3 protein. The sample yields approximately 360,000 distinct CDR3 sequences, about 49% seen once. The sample taken for sequencing was blood. Receptors originate from a man aged 55-75 years in good health.

The chain joins TRBV6-5 to TRBJ2-7, with 9 bases that match TRBD1. This CDR3 spans 14 amino acids. Germline V CDR1 and CDR2: MNHEY, SVGAGI. J was trimmed by 1 base and V by 6 bases; bases with no gene match: 4. CDR3 bases: TGTGCCAGCAGGGGGACAGGGTATTCCTACGAGCAGTACTTC. Encoded protein: CASRGTGYSYEQYF.

V gene TRBV10-2 combines with J gene TRBJ1-5; D is uncertain. Per germline, CDR1 WSHSY and CDR2 SAAADI. V was shortened by 11 bases and J by 4 bases, with 12 bases between the two germline ends. This CDR3 spans 12 amino acids. The CDR3 DNA reads TGCGCCCCCCGGCGGGGAAATCAGCCCCAGCATTTT. Residues: CAPRRGNQPQHF.

This clonotype occurred a few times. J is TRBJ2-5 and V is TRBV27; D is unresolved. The tail of the sequence fits TRBJ2-7 better, so the J call may be wrong. The CDR3 contains 11 residues. Per the germline V gene, CDR1 is MNHEY and CDR2 is SMNVEV (reference sequence). CDR3: CASRTRSEQYF. The DNA of the CDR3 is TGTGCCAGCAGGACGAGGAGCGAGCAGTACTTC.

The chain recombines TRBV19 with TRBJ2-3; 9 bases are a match to TRBD2. The CDR3 loop spans 16 amino acids. V gave up 7 bases and J gave up 0 bases; unmatched junction bases: 8. CDR1 and CDR2 from the germline V gene are LNHDA and SQIVND (reference sequence). The CDR3 sequence is CASTPLAGGSTDTQYF. In nucleotides, the CDR3 is TGTGCCAGTACCCCTCTCGCGGGGGGGAGCACAGATACGCAGTATTTT. The full variable domain, its missing parts supplied by reference TRBV19 and TRBJ2-3, is DGGITQSPKYLFRKEGQNVTLSCEQNLNHDAMYWYRQDPGQGLRLIYYSQIVNDFQKGDIAEGYSVSREKKESFPLTVTSAQKNPTAFYLCASTPLAGGSTDTQYFGPGTRLTVL.

CDR3 sequence: CSARAPGQGAGGYTF. The CDR3 bases are TGCAGTGCTAGGGCTCCGGGACAGGGGGCTGGTGGCTACACCTTC. The chain joins TRBV20-1 to TRBJ1-2; 12 bases line up with TRBD1. This CDR3 contains 15 residues. The trim removed 3 bases at V and 7 bases at J, leaving 9 bases unmatched. Germline V CDR1 and CDR2: DFQATT, SNEGSKA (reference sequence).

This clonotype was seen a few times. In nucleotides, the CDR3 is TGTGCCAGCAGAACGCAAGGGGAGACGGGCTACACCTTC. Translation gives CASRTQGETGYTF. J is TRBJ1-2 and V is TRBV6-1; D is perhaps TRBD1 (5 bases). There are 13 residues in the CDR3. The V and J ends lost 6 bases and 8 bases respectively, with 16 bases between them. In germline, CDR1 is MNHNS, CDR2 SASEGT.

The V and J genes are TRBV6-1 and TRBJ1-5; perhaps TRBD1 as D (5 bases). V lost 4 bases to trimming and J lost 0 bases, with 13 bases between them. CDR1 and CDR2 from the germline V gene are MNHNS and SASEGT. This CDR3 region has 16 residues. The CDR3 coding sequence is TGTGCCAGCAGTGGTGGTTCTGGGGGTAGCAATCAGCCCCAGCATTTT. Translation gives CASSGGSGGSNQPQHF.

This clonotype has only one observation. The J gene is TRBJ2-6, the V gene TRBV6-5; D not resolved. V gave up 0 bases and J gave up 2 bases, with 23 bases separating them. The germline V gene encodes CDR1 MNHEY and CDR2 SVGAGI. This CDR3 has 21 residues. The CDR3, as DNA: TGTGCCAGCAGTTACTCGGGCGACGGTCGGATCGTCGGCCCTGGGGCCAACGTCCTGACTTTC. Its translation: CASSYSGDGRIVGPGANVLTF.

The V call is TRBV7-9, the J call TRBJ1-2; TRBD1 agrees at 7 bases. The V and J ends lost 6 bases and 0 bases, in that order; junction bases with no gene match: 7. The CDR3 is 15 residues long. The germline gives CDR1 SEHNR, CDR2 FQNEAQ (reference sequence). The CDR3 loop is CASRRPGTANYGYTF. The DNA of the CDR3 is TGTGCCAGCAGGCGACCCGGGACAGCTAACTATGGCTACACCTTC.

The chain joins TRBV3-1 to TRBJ2-1, with TRBD2 matching over 7 bases. The CDR3 extends over 15 amino acids. Germline CDR1 is LGHDT and CDR2 is YNNKEL (reference sequence). V lost 4 bases to trimming and J lost 15 bases; unmatched junction nucleotides: 18. CDR3: CASSPPQEPGPGGFF. As DNA, the CDR3 is TGTGCCAGCAGCCCCCCTCAAGAACCTGGACCGGGGGGGTTCTTC.

J is TRBJ2-1 and V is TRBV11-2, with 7 bases matching TRBD2. CDR3 length: 17 amino acids. In germline, CDR1 is SGHAT, CDR2 FQNNGV. With V trimmed by 1 base and J by 5 bases, 11 bases remained unmatched. The CDR3 coding sequence is TGTGCCAGCAGCTTAGTGGGTCTGGCGGGAGAAGACAATGAGCAGTTCTTC. Its translation is CASSLVGLAGEDNEQFF.

The chain joins TRBV12-5 to TRBJ2-6; possibly TRBD1 for D (6 bases). The CDR3 has 21 residues. The V end lost 3 bases, the J end lost 0 bases, and 24 bases lay between the germline ends. CDR1 is LGHNT and CDR2 is FRNRAP in the germline V gene. The DNA for the CDR3 is TGTGCTAGTGGTTTCCAGAGGGGGTCCAAGGATCAAGCCTCTGGGGCCAACGTCCTGACTTTC. It encodes CASGFQRGSKDQASGANVLTF.

J is TRBJ1-6 and V is TRBV2, with 10 bases fitting TRBD1. V lost 5 bases and J lost 10; bases outside the gene matches: 11. CDR1 and CDR2 from the germline V gene are SNHLY and FYNNEI. The CDR3 spans 16 residues. The CDR3 loop reads CASSSPTGGGGSPLHF. CDR3 in DNA: TGTGCCAGCAGTTCACCGACAGGGGGCGGGGGATCACCCCTCCACTTT.

This chain links TRBV30 with TRBJ1-2; TRBD1 agrees at 7 bases. The V and J ends lost 4 bases and 7 bases, in that order; junction bases with no gene match: 9. CDR1 and CDR2 from the germline V gene are GTSNPN and SVGIG (reference sequence). The CDR3 consists of 13 residues. CDR3 coding DNA: TGTGCCTGGATCGACAGGGCCCCCGGTGGCTACACCTTC. Protein sequence: CAWIDRAPGGYTF.

The chain recombines TRBV20-1 with TRBJ2-3; the D call may be TRBD1 or TRBD2 (5 bases each). The CDR3 extends over 12 amino acids. Germline V lookup: CDR1 DFQATT, CDR2 SNEGSKA (reference sequence). The DNA of the CDR3 is TGCAGCCACGGGACGACCACAGATACGCAGTATTTT. This sequence encodes CSHGTTTDTQYF.

Note on this clonotype: This sequence may be a read error, since a much larger clone differs from it by one base. This chain connects TRBV6-6 to TRBJ2-7; TRBD1 matches 7 bases. The germline gives CDR1 MNHNY, CDR2 SVGAGI (reference sequence). CDR3 length equals 14 residues. The J segment lost 0 bases and the V segment lost 8 bases, leaving 7 bases of the junction unmatched. Here the CDR3 reads CASRDREDSYEQYF. The CDR3 DNA sequence: TGTGCCAGCCGTGACAGGGAAGACTCCTACGAGCAGTACTTC.

The chain combines TRBV27 with TRBJ2-7, with 7 bases that match TRBD1. From germline, CDR1 is MNHEY and CDR2 SMNVEV (reference sequence). The V and J ends lost 2 bases and 7 bases, in that order; junction bases with no gene match: 11. The CDR3 length is 15 residues. The DNA of the CDR3 is TGTGCCAGCAGTTTAGACAGGGCCGGATACAATGAGCAGTACTTC. This translates into CASSLDRAGYNEQYF.

The CDR3 protein is CASSNRPSPQPYEQYF. The CDR3 nucleotides read TGTGCCAGCTCTAATCGTCCGAGTCCTCAGCCCTACGAGCAGTACTTC. The chain joins TRBV6-2 or TRBV6-3 to TRBJ2-7; D is ambiguous. The CDR3 has 16 residues. Deletions cut 8 bases from V and 2 bases from J, with 22 bases between. CDR1 is MNHEY, CDR2 SVGEGT, per germline.

V and J are TRBV6-5 and TRBJ2-1; the D call may be TRBD1 or TRBD2 (5 bases each). V shed 8 bases and J shed 4 bases, with 12 bases lying between them. CDR3 length: 13 residues. Germline V gene lookup returns CDR1 MNHEY and CDR2 SVGAGI. CDR3 loop: CASGRDPYNEQFF. The CDR3 DNA follows: TGTGCCAGCGGAAGGGACCCATACAATGAGCAGTTCTTC.

The chain carries TRBV7-9 and TRBJ1-1; 8 nucleotides match TRBD1. Germline CDR1 and CDR2: SEHNR and FQNEAQ (reference sequence). This CDR3 comprises 13 residues. V gave up 1 base and J gave up 11 bases; unmatched junction bases: 6. CDR3 residues: CASSLVGTGLAFF. The DNA of the CDR3 is TGTGCCAGCAGCTTAGTGGGGACAGGCTTGGCTTTCTTT. Based on the CDR3 plus reference TRBV7-9 and TRBJ1-1, the full variable domain is DTGVSQNPRHKITKRGQNVTFRCDPISEHNRLYWYRQTLGQGPEFLTYFQNEAQLEKSRLLSDRFSAERPKGSFSTLEIQRTEQGDSAMYLCASSLVGTGLAFFGQGTRLTVV.

This clonotype was detected once. A single base separates this from a much larger clone, so it may be a read error. The J gene is TRBJ2-7, the V gene TRBV20-1; 8 nucleotides match TRBD2. V lost 3 bases to trimming and J lost 7 bases; unmatched junction nucleotides: 14. Germline loops: CDR1 DFQATT, CDR2 SNEGSKA (reference sequence). The CDR3 covers 15 residues. CDR3 in amino acids: CSASGLASAYNEQYF. Here the CDR3 DNA reads TGCAGTGCTAGTGGACTAGCATCCGCCTACAATGAGCAGTACTTC.

CDR3 DNA: TGTGCCAGCAGCCAAGTGGGACATCAACAAGAGACCCAGTACTTC. This translates into CASSQVGHQQETQYF. The gene calls are TRBV3-1 and TRBJ2-5; D is possibly TRBD1 (6 bases). Germline V gives CDR1 LGHDT, CDR2 YNNKEL (reference sequence). The CDR3 length is 15 residues. V was cut by 1 base and J by 2 bases, with 11 bases left in between.